This TCR beta chain was profiled in a study of T-cell reconstitution after alpha-beta-depleted transplantation in children. Per germline, CDR1 LGHDT and CDR2 YNNKEL (reference sequence). The germline V and J ends were trimmed by 2 bases and 5 bases, with 6 bases remaining between them. This CDR3 comprises 12 residues. Unique molecular identifiers were incorporated during preparation of the TCRbeta library. TCRdb re-called the PCR reads with MiXCR, one entry per CDR3 protein. Of about 150,000 distinct CDR3 sequences listed, around 10% were seen once; the top ten hold around 13%. This clonotype was detected ten times or more.

The gene calls are TRBV3-1 and TRBJ2-5, with no clear D. This clonotype was sampled from a boy aged 2 to 10 with acute myeloid leukemia, due to receive a stem cell transplant. Sequenced material: PBMCs, taken before TCRalphabeta/CD19-depleted stem cell transplant. Here the CDR3 reads CASSQSWETQYF. The CDR3 DNA follows: TGTGCCAGCAGCCAAAGCTGGGAGACCCAGTACTTC.